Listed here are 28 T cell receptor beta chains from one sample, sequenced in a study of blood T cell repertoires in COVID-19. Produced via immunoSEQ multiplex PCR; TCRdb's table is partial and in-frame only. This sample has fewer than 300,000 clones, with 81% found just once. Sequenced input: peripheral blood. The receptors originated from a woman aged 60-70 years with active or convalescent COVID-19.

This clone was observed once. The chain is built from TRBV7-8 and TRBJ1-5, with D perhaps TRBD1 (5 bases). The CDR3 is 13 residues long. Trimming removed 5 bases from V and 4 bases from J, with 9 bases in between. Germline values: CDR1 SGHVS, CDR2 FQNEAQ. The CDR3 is CASSRGGNQPQHF. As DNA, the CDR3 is TGTGCCAGCAGCCGGGGGGGGAATCAGCCCCAGCATTTT.

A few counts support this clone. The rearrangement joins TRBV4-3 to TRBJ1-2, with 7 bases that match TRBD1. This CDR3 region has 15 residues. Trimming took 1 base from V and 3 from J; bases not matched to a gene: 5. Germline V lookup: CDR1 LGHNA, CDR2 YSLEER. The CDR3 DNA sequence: TGCGCCAGCAGCCAAGCCGACAGGGACTACTATGGCTACACCTTC. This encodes CASSQADRDYYGYTF.

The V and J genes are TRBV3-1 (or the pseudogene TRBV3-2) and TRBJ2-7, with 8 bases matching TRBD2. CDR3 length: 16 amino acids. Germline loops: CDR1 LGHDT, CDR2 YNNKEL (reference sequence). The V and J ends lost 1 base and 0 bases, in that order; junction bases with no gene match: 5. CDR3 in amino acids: CASSQVSTSGSYEQYF. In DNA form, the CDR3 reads TGTGCCAGCAGCCAAGTCTCTACTAGCGGCTCCTACGAGCAGTACTTC.

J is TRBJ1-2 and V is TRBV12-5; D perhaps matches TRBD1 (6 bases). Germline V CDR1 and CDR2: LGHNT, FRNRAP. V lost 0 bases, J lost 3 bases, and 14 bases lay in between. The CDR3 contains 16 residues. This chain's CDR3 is CASGLVRGGDYYGYTF. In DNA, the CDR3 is TGTGCTAGTGGTTTGGTACGGGGGGGCGACTACTATGGCTACACCTTC.

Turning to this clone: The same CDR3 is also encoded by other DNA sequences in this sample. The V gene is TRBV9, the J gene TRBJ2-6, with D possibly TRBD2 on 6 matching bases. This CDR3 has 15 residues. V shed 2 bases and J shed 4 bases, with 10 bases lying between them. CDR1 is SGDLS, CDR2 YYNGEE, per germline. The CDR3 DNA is TGTGCCAGCAGCGTGGGGGGATCCGGGGCCAACGTCCTGACTTTC. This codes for CASSVGGSGANVLTF.

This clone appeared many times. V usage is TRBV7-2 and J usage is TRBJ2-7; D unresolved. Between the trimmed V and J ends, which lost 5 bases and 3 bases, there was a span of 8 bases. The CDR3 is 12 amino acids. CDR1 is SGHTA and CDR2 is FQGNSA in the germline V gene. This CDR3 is CASSPSLYEQYF. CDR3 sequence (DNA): TGTGCCAGCAGCCCCAGTCTCTACGAGCAGTACTTC.

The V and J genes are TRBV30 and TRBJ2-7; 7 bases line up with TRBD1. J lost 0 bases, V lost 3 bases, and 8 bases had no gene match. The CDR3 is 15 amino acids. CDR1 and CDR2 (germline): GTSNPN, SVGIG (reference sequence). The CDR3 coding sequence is TGTGCCTGGAGCCCCAAGAACAGGGGCTCCTACGAGCAGTACTTC. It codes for CAWSPKNRGSYEQYF.

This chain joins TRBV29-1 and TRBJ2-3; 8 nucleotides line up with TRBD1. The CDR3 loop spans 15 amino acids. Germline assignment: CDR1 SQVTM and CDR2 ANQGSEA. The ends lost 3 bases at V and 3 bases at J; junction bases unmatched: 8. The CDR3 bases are TGCAGCGTTGACGTCCAGGGGGCCGGAACAGATACGCAGTATTTT. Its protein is CSVDVQGAGTDTQYF.

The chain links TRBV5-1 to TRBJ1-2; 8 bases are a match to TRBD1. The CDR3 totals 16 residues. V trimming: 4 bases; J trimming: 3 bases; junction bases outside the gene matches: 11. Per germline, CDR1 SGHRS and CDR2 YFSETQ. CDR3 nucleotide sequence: TGCGCCAGCAGCGCCCAGGGGGCCTTCTCGGACTATGGCTACACCTTC. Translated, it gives CASSAQGAFSDYGYTF.

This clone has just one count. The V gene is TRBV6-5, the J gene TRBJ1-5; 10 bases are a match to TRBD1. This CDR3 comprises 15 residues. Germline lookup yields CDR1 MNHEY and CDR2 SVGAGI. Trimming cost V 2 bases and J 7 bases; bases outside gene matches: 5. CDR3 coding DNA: TGTGCCAGCAGTTACCAGACAGGGGGCGGACAGCCCCAGCATTTT. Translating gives CASSYQTGGGQPQHF.

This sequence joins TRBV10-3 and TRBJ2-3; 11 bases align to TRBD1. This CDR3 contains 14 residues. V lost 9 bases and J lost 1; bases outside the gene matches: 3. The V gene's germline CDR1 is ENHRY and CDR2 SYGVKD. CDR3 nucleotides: TGTGCCATAAAGGGACAGGGGGGCACAGATACGCAGTATTTT. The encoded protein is CAIKGQGGTDTQYF.

DNA for the CDR3: TGTGCCAGCAGTGGAGGCAGCGGGGGACACATTCAGTACTTC. Protein: CASSGGSGGHIQYF. The chain couples TRBV2 to TRBJ2-4; 8 bases agree with TRBD2. The CDR3 totals 14 residues. V trimming: 4 bases; J trimming: 8 bases; junction bases outside the gene matches: 7. CDR1 SNHLY and CDR2 FYNNEI come from the germline V gene.

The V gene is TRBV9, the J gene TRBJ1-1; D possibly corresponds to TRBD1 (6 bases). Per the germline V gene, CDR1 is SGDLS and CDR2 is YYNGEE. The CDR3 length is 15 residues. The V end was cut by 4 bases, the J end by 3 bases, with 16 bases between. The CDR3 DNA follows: TGTGCCAGCAGCCTTAGAGGAGGGGGGGACACTGAAGCTTTCTTT. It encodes CASSLRGGGDTEAFF.

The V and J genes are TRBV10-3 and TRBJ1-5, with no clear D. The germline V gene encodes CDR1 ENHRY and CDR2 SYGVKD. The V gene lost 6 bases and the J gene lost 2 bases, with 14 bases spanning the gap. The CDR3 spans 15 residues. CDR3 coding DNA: TGTGCCATCAGCCCCGGGCCGCGGGGCAATCAGCCCCAGCATTTT. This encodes CAISPGPRGNQPQHF.

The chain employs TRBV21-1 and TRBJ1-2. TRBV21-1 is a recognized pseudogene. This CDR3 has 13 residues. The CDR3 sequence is CATPRGRSYGYTF. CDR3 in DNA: TGTGCCACCCCCCGAGGGCGGTCCTATGGCTACACCTTC.

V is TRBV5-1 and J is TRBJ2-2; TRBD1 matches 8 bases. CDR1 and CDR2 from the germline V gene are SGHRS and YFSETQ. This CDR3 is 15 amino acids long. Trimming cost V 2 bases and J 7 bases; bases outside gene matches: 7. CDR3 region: CASSFTQGAIGELFF. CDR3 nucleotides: TGCGCCAGCAGCTTTACGCAGGGGGCGATCGGGGAGCTGTTTTTT.

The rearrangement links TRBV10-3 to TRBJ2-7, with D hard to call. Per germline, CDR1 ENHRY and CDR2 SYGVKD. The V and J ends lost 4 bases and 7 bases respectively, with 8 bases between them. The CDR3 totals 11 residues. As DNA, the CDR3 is TGTGCCATCAGTGCGGAGTTGGAGCAGTACTTC. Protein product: CAISAELEQYF.

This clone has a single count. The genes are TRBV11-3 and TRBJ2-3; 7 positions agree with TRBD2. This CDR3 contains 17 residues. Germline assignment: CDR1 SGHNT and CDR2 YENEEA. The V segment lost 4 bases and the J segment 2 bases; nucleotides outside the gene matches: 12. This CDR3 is CASSYSKGREATDTQYF. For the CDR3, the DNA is TGTGCCAGCAGCTATTCGAAGGGTCGGGAGGCCACAGATACGCAGTATTTT.

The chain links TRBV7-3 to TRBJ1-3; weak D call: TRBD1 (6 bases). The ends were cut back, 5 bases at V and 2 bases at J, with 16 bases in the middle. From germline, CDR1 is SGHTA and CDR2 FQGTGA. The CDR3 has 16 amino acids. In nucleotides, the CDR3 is TGTGCCAGCAGCGAACTCCCACAGGGTACTGGAAACACCATATATTTT. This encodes CASSELPQGTGNTIYF.

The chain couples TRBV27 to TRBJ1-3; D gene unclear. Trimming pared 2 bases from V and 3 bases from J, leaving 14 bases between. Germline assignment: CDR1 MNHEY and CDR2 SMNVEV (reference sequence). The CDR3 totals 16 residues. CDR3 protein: CASSLAVPQYGNTIYF. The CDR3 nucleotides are TGTGCCAGCAGTTTAGCGGTCCCCCAATATGGAAACACCATATATTTT.

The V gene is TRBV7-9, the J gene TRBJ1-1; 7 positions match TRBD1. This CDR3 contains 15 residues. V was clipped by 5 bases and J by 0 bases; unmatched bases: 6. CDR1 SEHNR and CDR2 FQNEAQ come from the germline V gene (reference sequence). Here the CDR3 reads CASSPKDRLNTEAFF. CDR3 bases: TGTGCCAGCAGCCCCAAGGACAGGTTGAACACTGAAGCTTTCTTT.

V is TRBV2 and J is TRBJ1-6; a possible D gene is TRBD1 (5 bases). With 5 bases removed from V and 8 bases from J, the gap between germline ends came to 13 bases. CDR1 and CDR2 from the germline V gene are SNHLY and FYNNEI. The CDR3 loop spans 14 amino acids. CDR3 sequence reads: CASSLDRYDSPLHF. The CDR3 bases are TGTGCCAGCAGTTTAGACAGATATGATTCACCCCTCCACTTT.

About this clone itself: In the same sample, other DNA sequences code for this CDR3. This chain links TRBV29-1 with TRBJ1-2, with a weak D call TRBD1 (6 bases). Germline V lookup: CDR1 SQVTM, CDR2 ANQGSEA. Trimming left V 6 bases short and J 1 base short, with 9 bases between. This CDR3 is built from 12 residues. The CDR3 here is CSVWGLNYGYTF. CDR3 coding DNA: TGCAGCGTCTGGGGGCTTAACTATGGCTACACCTTC.

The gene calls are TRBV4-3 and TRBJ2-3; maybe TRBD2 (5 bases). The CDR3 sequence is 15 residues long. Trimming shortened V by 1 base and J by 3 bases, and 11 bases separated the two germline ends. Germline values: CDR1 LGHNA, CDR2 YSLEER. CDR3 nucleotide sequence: TGCGCCAGCAGCCAAGGTGGATCGGGGACAGATACGCAGTATTTT. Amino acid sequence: CASSQGGSGTDTQYF.

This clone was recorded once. For the CDR3, the DNA is TGTGCCAGCAGTTACCTGTCGGCGGGGAACACTGAAGCTTTCTTT. This sequence encodes CASSYLSAGNTEAFF. The V and J genes are TRBV6-6 and TRBJ1-1; D unclear. CDR3 length equals 15 residues. V was clipped by 2 bases and J by 1 base, with 11 bases between them. From germline, CDR1 is MNHNY and CDR2 SVGAGI (reference sequence).

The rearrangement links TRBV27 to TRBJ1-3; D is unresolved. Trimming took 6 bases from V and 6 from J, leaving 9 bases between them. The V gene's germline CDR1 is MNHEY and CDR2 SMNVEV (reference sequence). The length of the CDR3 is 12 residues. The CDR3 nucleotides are TGTGCCAGCAGCTCCGCGGAAAACACCATATATTTT. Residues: CASSSAENTIYF.

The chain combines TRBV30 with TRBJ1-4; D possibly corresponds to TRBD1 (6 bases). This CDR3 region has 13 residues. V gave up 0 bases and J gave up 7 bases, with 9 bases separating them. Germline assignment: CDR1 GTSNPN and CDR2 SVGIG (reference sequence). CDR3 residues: CAWSVLQGEKLFF. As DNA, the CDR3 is TGTGCCTGGAGTGTCCTACAGGGTGAAAAACTGTTTTTT.

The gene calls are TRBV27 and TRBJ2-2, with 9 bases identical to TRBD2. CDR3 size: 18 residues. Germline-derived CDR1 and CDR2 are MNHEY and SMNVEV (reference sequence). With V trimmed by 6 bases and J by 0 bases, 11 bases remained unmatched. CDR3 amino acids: CASRRTAGGDANTGELFF. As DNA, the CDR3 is TGTGCCAGCAGACGGACAGCGGGGGGTGATGCGAACACCGGGGAGCTGTTTTTT.